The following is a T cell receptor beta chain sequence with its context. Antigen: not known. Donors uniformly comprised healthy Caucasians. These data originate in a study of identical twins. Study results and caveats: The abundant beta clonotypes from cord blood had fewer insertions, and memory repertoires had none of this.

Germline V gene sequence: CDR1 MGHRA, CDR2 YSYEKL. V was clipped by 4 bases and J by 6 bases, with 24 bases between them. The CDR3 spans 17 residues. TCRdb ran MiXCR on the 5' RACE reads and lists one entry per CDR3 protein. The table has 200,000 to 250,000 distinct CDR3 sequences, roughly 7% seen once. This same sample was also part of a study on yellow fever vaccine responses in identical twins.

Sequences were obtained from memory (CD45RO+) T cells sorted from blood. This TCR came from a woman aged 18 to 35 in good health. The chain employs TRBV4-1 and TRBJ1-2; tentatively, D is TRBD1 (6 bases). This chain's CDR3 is CASSRGQIDGGKDGYTF. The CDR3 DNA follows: TGCGCCAGCAGCCGCGGACAGATCGACGGAGGAAAGGATGGCTACACCTTC.